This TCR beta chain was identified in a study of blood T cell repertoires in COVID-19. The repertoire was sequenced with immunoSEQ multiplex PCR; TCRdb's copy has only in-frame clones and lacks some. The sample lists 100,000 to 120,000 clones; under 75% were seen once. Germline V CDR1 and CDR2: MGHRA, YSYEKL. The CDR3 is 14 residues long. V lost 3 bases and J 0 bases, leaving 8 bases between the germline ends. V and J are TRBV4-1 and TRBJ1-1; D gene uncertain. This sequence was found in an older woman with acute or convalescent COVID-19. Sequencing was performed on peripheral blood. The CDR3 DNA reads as TGCGCCAGCAGCCAGCGGGGAATGAACACTGAAGCTTTCTTT. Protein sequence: CASSQRGMNTEAFF.